This T cell receptor beta chain was captured in a study of blood T cell repertoires in COVID-19. Produced via immunoSEQ multiplex PCR; TCRdb's table is partial and in-frame only. The sample has around 160,000 clones; 80% are singletons. V gave up 2 bases and J gave up 0 bases, with 8 bases separating them. Germline V CDR1 and CDR2: MNHEY, SVGAGI. The CDR3 is 14 residues long. The study drew participants aged roughly 18 to 95 years from roughly 25 US areas. Participants' reported clinical history set cohort assignment. The clonotype was recovered from a woman between 55 and 75 years old who had recovered from COVID-19. Sequenced material: PBMCs or T cells enriched from blood (not recorded which). The chain combines TRBV6-5 with TRBJ2-7, with no clear D. The CDR3 DNA reads as TGTGCCAGCAGTTACGGCTCCCCCTCCTACGAGCAGTACTTC. It encodes CASSYGSPSYEQYF.